These T cell receptor beta chains were read from a single sample in a study of post-analysis software for immune sequencing data. TCRdb reprocessed the PCR reads via MiXCR and lists one record per CDR3 protein. The table lists hundreds of thousands of distinct CDR3 sequences, roughly 58% of them singletons, with approximately 4.5% in the top ten. The material sequenced was blood. The receptors stem from a girl aged 5 to 17 with multiple sclerosis. Each CDR3 is given with its conserved first and last residue. Fields, in order: CDR3 DNA, CDR3 protein, D gene, clone size, J gene, V gene. D genes are given only for firm matches. Clone size is given for some rows only: seen once, a few or many times, or a class if the clone is expanded.

CDR3nt: TGTGCCAGCAGCTCGGGACAGGGGGCGGGAGATACGCAGTATTTT
CDR3aa: CASSSGQGAGDTQYF
d_gene: TRBD1
abundance: few
j_gene: TRBJ2-3
v_gene: TRBV7-2

CDR3nt: TGCAGTGCTAGAGACTTAAACTATGGCTACACCTTC
CDR3aa: CSARDLNYGYTF
d_gene: .
abundance: .
j_gene: TRBJ1-2
v_gene: TRBV20-1

CDR3nt: TGTGCCAGCAGCTTACCCCCTAGCGGGAAGATGGTCTACGAGCAGTACTTC
CDR3aa: CASSLPPSGKMVYEQYF
d_gene: TRBD2
abundance: .
j_gene: TRBJ2-7
v_gene: TRBV7-9

CDR3nt: TGTGCCAGCAGTTTATGGCGGACCTCCCTTTACAATGAGCAGTTCTTC
CDR3aa: CASSLWRTSLYNEQFF
d_gene: .
abundance: .
j_gene: TRBJ2-1
v_gene: TRBV12-3/TRBV12-4

CDR3nt: TGCAGCGGGGGGGCTAACTATGGCTACACCTTC
CDR3aa: CSGGANYGYTF
d_gene: .
abundance: few
j_gene: TRBJ1-2
v_gene: TRBV29-1

CDR3nt: TGTGCCAGCAGCCAAGATAGGTACGGCGGGGAGAGTCAGTACTTC
CDR3aa: CASSQDRYGGESQYF
d_gene: .
abundance: once
j_gene: TRBJ2-7
v_gene: TRBV4-2

CDR3nt: TGCAGCGTACTAGGGGTCCCCCCTGGGGCCAACGTCCTGACTTTC
CDR3aa: CSVLGVPPGANVLTF
d_gene: .
abundance: once
j_gene: TRBJ2-6
v_gene: TRBV29-1

CDR3nt: TGCAGTGCTAGAGAGGACAGCCGAACAGATACGCAGTATTTT
CDR3aa: CSAREDSRTDTQYF
d_gene: .
abundance: .
j_gene: TRBJ2-3
v_gene: TRBV20-1

CDR3nt: TGTGCCAGCAGCCAAACTAGCGGTGAAGATACGCAGTATTTT
CDR3aa: CASSQTSGEDTQYF
d_gene: TRBD2
abundance: few
j_gene: TRBJ2-3
v_gene: TRBV3-1

CDR3nt: TGTGCCAGCAGTGCCCGGGACAGAAACTACGAGCAGTACTTC
CDR3aa: CASSARDRNYEQYF
d_gene: TRBD1
abundance: .
j_gene: TRBJ2-7
v_gene: TRBV6-5

CDR3nt: TGCAGTGCTAGAGGTAGCGGAAAGGCGTACGAGCAGTACTTC
CDR3aa: CSARGSGKAYEQYF
d_gene: .
abundance: .
j_gene: TRBJ2-7
v_gene: TRBV20-1

CDR3nt: TGCGCCAGCAGCTTGGGCTGGACAGTCGACACAGATACGCAGTATTTT
CDR3aa: CASSLGWTVDTDTQYF
d_gene: .
abundance: .
j_gene: TRBJ2-3
v_gene: TRBV5-1

CDR3nt: TGTGCCAGCAGTGATGGCGGGGGCCTCCAAGAGACCCAGTACTTC
CDR3aa: CASSDGGGLQETQYF
d_gene: .
abundance: few
j_gene: TRBJ2-5
v_gene: TRBV12-3/TRBV12-4

CDR3nt: TGCACCACCAGACAGGGGGCCACCTACAATGAGCAGTTCTTC
CDR3aa: CTTRQGATYNEQFF
d_gene: TRBD1
abundance: .
j_gene: TRBJ2-1
v_gene: TRBV29-1

CDR3nt: TGTGCCAGCAGTCCCTGGGGGACAGGGTCGTCCGCCGGGCAGTACTTC
CDR3aa: CASSPWGTGSSAGQYF
d_gene: TRBD1
abundance: .
j_gene: TRBJ2-4
v_gene: TRBV6-5

CDR3nt: TGTGCCAGCAGGGGTACAATAGGTCGGGCAGGGAATAGCACAGATACGCAGTATTTT
CDR3aa: CASRGTIGRAGNSTDTQYF
d_gene: .
abundance: .
j_gene: TRBJ2-3
v_gene: TRBV12-3/TRBV12-4

CDR3nt: TGCAGTGCCCCCGGGACAGGGCGAACAGATACGCAGTATTTT
CDR3aa: CSAPGTGRTDTQYF
d_gene: TRBD1
abundance: once
j_gene: TRBJ2-3
v_gene: TRBV20-1

CDR3nt: TGCAGCGCCGGATGGGACAGAGGCGGCTACACCTTC
CDR3aa: CSAGWDRGGYTF
d_gene: TRBD1
abundance: few
j_gene: TRBJ1-2
v_gene: TRBV29-1

CDR3nt: TGCAGCGTTGTAGTGGCAGGGGATGGGTATGGCTACACCTTC
CDR3aa: CSVVVAGDGYGYTF
d_gene: .
abundance: .
j_gene: TRBJ1-2
v_gene: TRBV29-1

CDR3nt: TGTGCCAGCAGCTTAGATGGGACAGCCTACGAGCAGTACTTC
CDR3aa: CASSLDGTAYEQYF
d_gene: TRBD1
abundance: .
j_gene: TRBJ2-7
v_gene: TRBV11-2

CDR3nt: TGTGCCAGCAGTCAAGGAGCGGGAGAGACTCGATCGCGCAGAGAGACCCAGTACTTC
CDR3aa: CASSQGAGETRSRRETQYF
d_gene: TRBD2
abundance: .
j_gene: TRBJ2-5
v_gene: TRBV14

CDR3nt: TGCAGTGCTAGGAGGGGGGGGGCTCACTACAATGAGCAGTTCTTC
CDR3aa: CSARRGGAHYNEQFF
d_gene: .
abundance: .
j_gene: TRBJ2-1
v_gene: TRBV20-1

CDR3nt: TGTGCCAGCAGCATACCCACCGTAGGGGGCTATGGCTACACCTTC
CDR3aa: CASSIPTVGGYGYTF
d_gene: .
abundance: few
j_gene: TRBJ1-2
v_gene: TRBV7-9

CDR3nt: TGTGCCAGCAGTTTCGTCACTAGCGGGAGGTGGGAGACCCAGTACTTC
CDR3aa: CASSFVTSGRWETQYF
d_gene: TRBD2
abundance: .
j_gene: TRBJ2-5
v_gene: TRBV12-3/TRBV12-4

CDR3nt: TGTGCCAGCAGCTTATTGGAGAATTCACCCCTCCACTTT
CDR3aa: CASSLLENSPLHF
d_gene: .
abundance: .
j_gene: TRBJ1-6
v_gene: TRBV7-9

CDR3nt: TGCGCCAGCAGCTTGGAAGGGTACGAGCAGTACTTC
CDR3aa: CASSLEGYEQYF
d_gene: .
abundance: many
j_gene: TRBJ2-7
v_gene: TRBV5-1

CDR3nt: TGTGCCAGCAGTTCCTTGGGGGCCGCTACTAACTATGGCTACACCTTC
CDR3aa: CASSSLGAATNYGYTF
d_gene: .
abundance: .
j_gene: TRBJ1-2
v_gene: TRBV27

CDR3nt: TGTGCCAGCAGCCCGAGTATAAGGAGCAATCAGCCCCAGCATTTT
CDR3aa: CASSPSIRSNQPQHF
d_gene: .
abundance: once
j_gene: TRBJ1-5
v_gene: TRBV7-2

CDR3nt: TGCAGCGTTGAGAAAGAGGAAAAACTGTTTTTT
CDR3aa: CSVEKEEKLFF
d_gene: .
abundance: .
j_gene: TRBJ1-4
v_gene: TRBV29-1

CDR3nt: TGCAGCGTAGGACAGTACAATGAGCAGTTCTTC
CDR3aa: CSVGQYNEQFF
d_gene: .
abundance: .
j_gene: TRBJ2-1
v_gene: TRBV29-1

CDR3nt: TGTGCCAGCAGTTACCAAATGGGCGGAGCCGCTAATGAAAAACGGTTTTTT
CDR3aa: CASSYQMGGAANEKRFF
d_gene: .
abundance: .
j_gene: TRBJ1-4
v_gene: TRBV12-3/TRBV12-4

CDR3nt: TGTGCCAGCAGGATGGGACTAGCGGGACCCTACGAGCAGTACTTC
CDR3aa: CASRMGLAGPYEQYF
d_gene: TRBD2
abundance: .
j_gene: TRBJ2-7
v_gene: TRBV2

CDR3nt: TGTGCCAGCACCAGAGGACAGACCCAAGAGACCCAGTACTTC
CDR3aa: CASTRGQTQETQYF
d_gene: .
abundance: few
j_gene: TRBJ2-5
v_gene: TRBV5-5

CDR3nt: TGTGCCAGCAGCAAAGCCCTAGCGGGCGGTAACACAGATACGCAGTATTTT
CDR3aa: CASSKALAGGNTDTQYF
d_gene: .
abundance: once
j_gene: TRBJ2-3
v_gene: TRBV21-1

CDR3nt: TGCAGTGCTAGCCCACGTAAGAGGGATGAGCAGTTCTTC
CDR3aa: CSASPRKRDEQFF
d_gene: .
abundance: .
j_gene: TRBJ2-1
v_gene: TRBV20-1

CDR3nt: TGTGCCATCAAAGAGGGGGCCTCGAAAGAGCAGTACTTC
CDR3aa: CAIKEGASKEQYF
d_gene: TRBD1
abundance: .
j_gene: TRBJ2-5
v_gene: TRBV10-3

CDR3nt: TGTGCCACCAGCAGTCTAGGCTTAGGCCAAGAGACCCAGTACTTC
CDR3aa: CATSSLGLGQETQYF
d_gene: .
abundance: few
j_gene: TRBJ2-5
v_gene: TRBV15

CDR3nt: TGTGCCAGCAGCGGGACAGCCATTTCCTACAATGAGCAGTTCTTC
CDR3aa: CASSGTAISYNEQFF
d_gene: TRBD1
abundance: .
j_gene: TRBJ2-1
v_gene: TRBV7-9

CDR3nt: TGTGCCAGCAGTACGGGACTAGCCTACAATGAGCAGTTCTTC
CDR3aa: CASSTGLAYNEQFF
d_gene: TRBD2
abundance: .
j_gene: TRBJ2-1
v_gene: TRBV2

CDR3nt: TGCAGCGTCGCGGGGTTACTGAGGTACGAGCAGTACTTC
CDR3aa: CSVAGLLRYEQYF
d_gene: .
abundance: .
j_gene: TRBJ2-7
v_gene: TRBV29-1

CDR3nt: TGTGCCAGCAGCCGAAGCTCGGGCCGATCCTTGCTTGACAGAGACAATGAGCAGTTCTTC
CDR3aa: CASSRSSGRSLLDRDNEQFF
d_gene: .
abundance: .
j_gene: TRBJ2-1
v_gene: TRBV6-1

CDR3nt: TGTGCCAGCAGTCCTCGGGCGAACACTGAAGCTTTCTTT
CDR3aa: CASSPRANTEAFF
d_gene: .
abundance: .
j_gene: TRBJ1-1
v_gene: TRBV12-3/TRBV12-4

CDR3nt: TGTGCCAGCAGCGTAGCAGGGCAAGTCATGGACGAGCAGTACTTC
CDR3aa: CASSVAGQVMDEQYF
d_gene: .
abundance: few
j_gene: TRBJ2-7
v_gene: TRBV9

CDR3nt: TGTGCCAGCAGCTTAGAAGGGACAGGGGTTGGTGAGCAGTTCTTC
CDR3aa: CASSLEGTGVGEQFF
d_gene: TRBD1
abundance: few
j_gene: TRBJ2-1
v_gene: TRBV7-9

CDR3nt: TGTGCCAGCAGCGGAACCGGGCCATACAATGAGCAGTTCTTC
CDR3aa: CASSGTGPYNEQFF
d_gene: .
abundance: .
j_gene: TRBJ2-1
v_gene: TRBV7-2

CDR3nt: TGTGCCAGCCGGCGAACTAGCGGGACCCAGGAGCAGTTCTTC
CDR3aa: CASRRTSGTQEQFF
d_gene: TRBD2
abundance: .
j_gene: TRBJ2-1
v_gene: TRBV12-3/TRBV12-4

CDR3nt: TGCAGCTCCCCCGGCGCGGGCACAGATACGCAGTATTTT
CDR3aa: CSSPGAGTDTQYF
d_gene: .
abundance: .
j_gene: TRBJ2-3
v_gene: TRBV29-1

CDR3nt: TGTGCCAGCAGCCCGGGACTAGGTGAAAAACTGTTTTTT
CDR3aa: CASSPGLGEKLFF
d_gene: .
abundance: few
j_gene: TRBJ1-4
v_gene: TRBV7-3

CDR3nt: TGTGCCAGCAGCCAAGATCCCCCGGGGGGCGTTCAGCCCCAGCATTTT
CDR3aa: CASSQDPPGGVQPQHF
d_gene: .
abundance: .
j_gene: TRBJ1-5
v_gene: TRBV3-1

CDR3nt: TGTGCCAGCAGTCCTAGCGGGGAGACAGATACGCAGTATTTT
CDR3aa: CASSPSGETDTQYF
d_gene: TRBD2
abundance: .
j_gene: TRBJ2-3
v_gene: TRBV12-3/TRBV12-4

CDR3nt: TGTGCCAGCAGCTTAGGGGGCAGGACAGCTAGTAACCAAGAGACCCAGTACTTC
CDR3aa: CASSLGGRTASNQETQYF
d_gene: .
abundance: .
j_gene: TRBJ2-5
v_gene: TRBV7-2

CDR3nt: TGTGCCACCAGCAGAGATTTAGTAAGACAGCCTCTAAATCAGCCCCAGCATTTT
CDR3aa: CATSRDLVRQPLNQPQHF
d_gene: .
abundance: once
j_gene: TRBJ1-5
v_gene: TRBV15

CDR3nt: TGCGCCAGCAGCTTGGATCCAGGGGGGACGACTAGAACTAATGAAAAACTGTTTTTT
CDR3aa: CASSLDPGGTTRTNEKLFF
d_gene: TRBD1
abundance: .
j_gene: TRBJ1-4
v_gene: TRBV5-1

CDR3nt: TGCAGTGCTAGCGGGAGGGCCGGGCATGAGCAGTTCTTC
CDR3aa: CSASGRAGHEQFF
d_gene: TRBD2
abundance: few
j_gene: TRBJ2-1
v_gene: TRBV20-1

CDR3nt: TGTGCCAGCAGTTACGGGCCAGGGGCCACCGGGGAGCAGTACTTC
CDR3aa: CASSYGPGATGEQYF
d_gene: .
abundance: .
j_gene: TRBJ2-7
v_gene: TRBV6-5

CDR3nt: TGCGCCAGCAGCCTCGGCGGAATACAGATCTATGGCTACACCTTC
CDR3aa: CASSLGGIQIYGYTF
d_gene: .
abundance: .
j_gene: TRBJ1-2
v_gene: TRBV4-1

CDR3nt: TGCAGCGTTTGGGGACAGGGCCTGAACACTGAAGCTTTCTTT
CDR3aa: CSVWGQGLNTEAFF
d_gene: TRBD1
abundance: .
j_gene: TRBJ1-1
v_gene: TRBV29-1

CDR3nt: TGTGCCAGCAGCCCCCAGGTGAACACTGAAGCTTTCTTT
CDR3aa: CASSPQVNTEAFF
d_gene: .
abundance: .
j_gene: TRBJ1-1
v_gene: TRBV27

CDR3nt: TGTGCCAGCAGACCCCCGGGATTCACCTACGAGCAGTACTTC
CDR3aa: CASRPPGFTYEQYF
d_gene: .
abundance: .
j_gene: TRBJ2-7
v_gene: TRBV6-5

CDR3nt: TGTGCCAGCAGCTTTGACCCGGGGAGGGGGATGGACGTAAAACTGTTTTTT
CDR3aa: CASSFDPGRGMDVKLFF
d_gene: .
abundance: once
j_gene: TRBJ1-4
v_gene: TRBV7-8